This T cell receptor beta chain was identified during a study of regulatory T cells in long-lasting Graves disease. Looked up from germline, CDR1 is SGHRS and CDR2 is YFSETQ. The CDR3 has 16 residues. V lost 0 bases and J lost 4, with 14 bases in between. The time point denotes: newly diagnosed GD, antithyroid drugs for less than 3 months. PBMCs provided the RNA from which the TCR library was made. Ten or more counts support this clonotype. Arm-PCR with iRepertoire HTBI primers amplified the CDR3 regions for these TCR beta libraries. From the multiplex PCR reads, TCRdb called clonotypes with MiXCR, one entry per CDR3 protein. In the table there are more than 400,000 distinct CDR3 sequences, around 15% of which are singletons. The same specimen was also included in a second study, on T cells in Graves' hyperthyroidism and ophthalmopathy.

The sample here was peripheral blood mononuclear cells (PBMCs), taken at new diagnosis, from a patient treated with antithyroid drugs. The clonotype originates from a man aged 40-49 years with Graves disease. The chain joins TRBV5-1 to TRBJ2-1; TRBD1 or TRBD2 may be the D gene (5 bases each). The CDR3 nucleotides are TGCGCCAGCAGCTTGGGGGGGAAAGCAACTTACAATGAGCAGTTCTTC. It is translated as CASSLGGKATYNEQFF. Full variable domain (rest looked up from reference TRBV5-1 and TRBJ2-1): KAGVTQTPRYLIKTRGQQVTLSCSPISGHRSVSWYQQTPGQGLQFLFEYFSETQRNKGNFPGRFSGRQFSNSRSEMNVSTLELGDSALYLCASSLGGKATYNEQFFGPGTRLTVL.